These 30 T cell receptor beta chains originate from one sample sequenced in a study of T cells in Graves' hyperthyroidism and ophthalmopathy. It was RNA transcripts that yielded the amplified TCR beta CDR3 regions. Initially, a first-round RT-PCR of the TCR CDR3 employed the HTBI primer set. From the multiplex PCR reads, TCRdb called clonotypes with MiXCR, one entry per CDR3 protein. The sample consists of about 560,000 distinct CDR3 sequences, 12% to 15% of them appearing once. The sample consisted of blood. All receptors derive from a woman aged 40 to 50 with Graves' hyperthyroidism.

This clonotype came up many times. The chain uses TRBV5-1 and TRBJ2-7, with D perhaps TRBD1 or TRBD2 (6 bases each). The CDR3 is 15 residues long. Trimming pared 4 bases from V and 2 bases from J, leaving 16 bases between. CDR1 is SGHRS and CDR2 is YFSETQ in the germline V gene. The CDR3 nucleotides are TGCGCCAGCAGCGTTACTAGCAGGGGCACCTACGAGCAGTACTTC. Translated, it gives CASSVTSRGTYEQYF.

The gene calls are TRBV10-2 and TRBJ2-1; the D gene is possibly TRBD2 (6 bases). The CDR3 covers 16 residues. The ends were cut back, 0 bases at V and 2 bases at J, with 11 bases in the middle. Germline CDR1 WSHSY, CDR2 SAAADI. The DNA for the CDR3 is TGCGCCAGCAGTGAGTCGGCAGCGGGCCCCTACAATGAGCAGTTCTTC. This translates into CASSESAAGPYNEQFF.

This clonotype was recorded at least ten times. The chain uses TRBV6-1 and TRBJ2-7, with 11 bases lining up with TRBD2. The V and J ends lost 6 bases and 2 bases, in that order; junction bases with no gene match: 0. From germline, CDR1 is MNHNS and CDR2 SASEGT. The CDR3 totals 13 residues. In DNA, the CDR3 is TGTGCCAGCAGGACTAGCGGGACCTACGAGCAGTACTTC. Translation gives CASRTSGTYEQYF.

Many counts were recorded for this clonotype. V and J are TRBV5-5 and TRBJ1-1, with a tentative D call TRBD1 (5 bases). CDR3 size: 14 residues. CDR1 is SGHKS and CDR2 is YYEKEE in the germline V gene (reference sequence). Trimming pared 0 bases from V and 5 bases from J, leaving 11 bases between. This CDR3 reads CASSLEIGGTEAFF. The CDR3 DNA follows: TGTGCCAGCAGCTTGGAGATCGGGGGTACTGAAGCTTTCTTT.

The chain combines TRBV6-9 with TRBJ2-1, with TRBD2 matching 16 bases. Germline lookup yields CDR1 MNHGY and CDR2 SVAAGI. Trimming cost V 3 bases and J 6 bases; bases outside gene matches: 8. The CDR3 loop spans 18 amino acids. The CDR3 loop is CASSYRGLAGGAFNEQFF. CDR3 nucleotides: TGTGCCAGCAGTTACAGGGGACTAGCGGGAGGGGCTTTCAATGAGCAGTTCTTC.

This clonotype came up many times. V usage is TRBV7-9 and J usage is TRBJ2-3, with TRBD2 matching 10 bases. V gave up 2 bases and J gave up 2 bases; unmatched junction bases: 10. The length of the CDR3 is 18 residues. Germline V lookup: CDR1 SEHNR, CDR2 FQNEAQ (reference sequence). CDR3 loop: CASSLPHQGLATTDTQYF. The CDR3 DNA reads TGTGCCAGCAGCTTACCCCACCAGGGACTAGCGACCACAGATACGCAGTATTTT.

V and J are TRBV9 and TRBJ1-4; TRBD1 is a possible D gene (5 bases). This CDR3 region has 14 residues. In germline, CDR1 is SGDLS, CDR2 YYNGEE. V was trimmed by 4 bases and J by 8 bases, leaving 15 bases between them. Written as DNA, the CDR3 is TGTGCCAGCAGCTCCCGGGGGGGAGTAGAAAAACTGTTTTTT. Its translation is CASSSRGGVEKLFF.

Regarding this clonotype: Given the absence of the conserved phenylalanine or tryptophan at the CDR3 end, a read error is likely. J is TRBJ1-5 and V is TRBV7-9; 7 bases line up with TRBD1. The V segment lost 5 bases and the J segment 5 bases; nucleotides outside the gene matches: 6. Germline CDR1 reads SEHNR; CDR2 reads FQNEAQ (reference sequence). This CDR3 is 14 amino acids long. The CDR3 region is CASSLGTEDQPQHL. The CDR3 bases are TGTGCCAGCAGCCTTGGGACAGAAGATCAGCCCCAGCATTTA.

This clonotype was seen repeatedly, ten times or more. The CDR3 DNA reads as TGCAGTGCTAGAGATAGGACGAGGGTTAGCAATCAGCCCCAGCATTTT. It is translated as CSARDRTRVSNQPQHF. The chain carries TRBV20-1 and TRBJ1-5; D is unclear. Germline V gene sequence: CDR1 DFQATT, CDR2 SNEGSKA (reference sequence). The V end was cut by 0 bases, the J end by 0 bases, with 12 bases between. CDR3 length equals 16 residues.

The gene calls are TRBV15 and TRBJ2-2; 11 positions agree with TRBD1. Trimming cost V 5 bases and J 7 bases; bases outside gene matches: 6. Per germline, CDR1 LNHNV and CDR2 YYDKDF (reference sequence). The CDR3 is 15 residues long. The CDR3 spells CATSGTGGFSGELFF. In nucleotides, the CDR3 is TGTGCCACCAGCGGGACAGGGGGTTTTAGCGGGGAGCTGTTTTTT.

The sample holds many counts of this clonotype. This rearrangement joins TRBV2 to TRBJ2-7; D possibly corresponds to TRBD1 (6 bases). The germline V gene has CDR1 SNHLY and CDR2 FYNNEI. CDR3 size: 14 residues. Between the trimmed V and J ends, which lost 0 bases and 4 bases, there was a span of 10 bases. CDR3 residues: CASSEAGQTYEQYF. In nucleotides, the CDR3 is TGTGCCAGCAGTGAAGCAGGACAGACTTACGAGCAGTACTTC.

This clonotype was recorded at least ten times. The rearrangement links TRBV18 to TRBJ2-7, with D possibly being TRBD1 or TRBD2 (5 bases each). Germline V gives CDR1 KGHSH, CDR2 LQKENI. Deletions cut 4 bases from V and 3 bases from J, with 13 bases between. The CDR3 length is 14 residues. The CDR3 protein is CASSHRDPIYEQYF. In nucleotides, the CDR3 is TGTGCCAGCTCACACCGGGACCCTATCTACGAGCAGTACTTC.

This clonotype was observed at least ten times. CDR3 in DNA: TGTGCCAGCAGCTTAGATCATTACACAGATACGCAGTATTTT. Amino acids: CASSLDHYTDTQYF. The chain has TRBV11-3 and TRBJ2-3; no definite D call. Germline loops: CDR1 SGHNT, CDR2 YENEEA. The CDR3 is 14 residues long. The V gene lost 0 bases and the J gene lost 2 bases, with 6 bases spanning the gap.

The V call is TRBV15, the J call TRBJ2-7; weak D call: TRBD1 (6 bases). The CDR3 loop spans 15 amino acids. Trimming pared 4 bases from V and 3 bases from J, leaving 16 bases between. Germline loops: CDR1 LNHNV, CDR2 YYDKDF (reference sequence). CDR3 amino acids: CATSTNEDSIYEQYF. The CDR3 DNA is TGTGCCACCAGCACAAACGAGGACAGTATCTACGAGCAGTACTTC.

This clonotype has ten or more counts. The rearrangement links TRBV5-1 to TRBJ2-7, with 10 bases that match TRBD1. From germline, CDR1 is SGHRS and CDR2 YFSETQ. V lost 4 bases and J lost 7; bases outside the gene matches: 2. CDR3 length: 12 amino acids. CDR3 DNA sequence: TGCGCCAGCAGCAAGGGACAGGGGGAGCAGTACTTC. Translation: CASSKGQGEQYF.

Only a few counts were recorded for this clonotype. Here the CDR3 DNA reads TGCAGTGCTAGAGATTTAGACTACGAGCAGTACTTC. Its translation: CSARDLDYEQYF. The V gene is TRBV20-1, the J gene TRBJ2-7; D uncertain. Germline V lookup: CDR1 DFQATT, CDR2 SNEGSKA (reference sequence). CDR3 length: 12 amino acids. V gave up 0 bases and J gave up 3 bases, with 6 bases separating them.

This clonotype occurred many times. The CDR3 DNA sequence: TGCAGTGCCATGCTCGAAAGACAGTCTCGTAGCACAGATACGCAGTATTTT. Its protein is CSAMLERQSRSTDTQYF. This chain connects TRBV20-1 to TRBJ2-3; D is perhaps TRBD1 (5 bases). The germline V gene has CDR1 DFQATT and CDR2 SNEGSKA (reference sequence). Trimming stripped 6 bases from V and 0 bases from J, with 22 bases between. This CDR3 contains 17 residues.

This sequence joins TRBV6-1 and TRBJ2-7; 7 nucleotides agree with TRBD1. This CDR3 contains 12 residues. Trimming removed 8 bases from V and 6 bases from J; junction bases left unmatched: 7. CDR1 and CDR2 (germline): MNHNS, SASEGT. CDR3 region: CASASWTGEQYF. The CDR3 DNA is TGTGCCAGCGCCTCTTGGACAGGCGAGCAGTACTTC.

In this sample, this clonotype turned up many times. The chain has TRBV11-2 and TRBJ2-3, with D possibly being TRBD1 or TRBD2 (5 bases each). The germline gives CDR1 SGHAT, CDR2 FQNNGV. Trimming removed 1 base at V and 7 bases at J, with 15 bases between. The CDR3 covers 15 residues. The CDR3 DNA sequence: TGTGCCAGCAGCTTAGCGGGGCTGAGCGAGAATACGCAGTATTTT. Its protein is CASSLAGLSENTQYF.

This clonotype appeared a few times. The CDR3 DNA sequence: TGCAGTCAAGAGGCGGGGTGGGATCAGCCCCAGCATTTT. Protein: CSQEAGWDQPQHF. This sequence joins TRBV20-1 and TRBJ1-5; no firm D call. CDR1 and CDR2 from the germline V gene are DFQATT and SNEGSKA (reference sequence). This CDR3 has 13 amino acids. Trimming took off 8 bases at V and 5 bases at J, with 16 bases between the two ends.

This clonotype was seen more than once but under ten times. The chain couples TRBV28 to TRBJ1-2, with TRBD1 matching over 8 bases. The CDR3 totals 15 residues. Trimming at V came to 6 bases and at J to 3 bases, leaving 9 bases not matched to a gene. Germline V gene lookup returns CDR1 MDHEN and CDR2 SYDVKM. CDR3 sequence: CASRNPQGADYGYTF. The CDR3 nucleotides are TGTGCCAGCAGAAATCCTCAGGGGGCTGACTATGGCTACACCTTC.

Ten or more counts support this clonotype. J is TRBJ1-1 and V is TRBV3-1; D call uncertain. Per the germline V gene, CDR1 is LGHDT and CDR2 is YNNKEL (reference sequence). The CDR3 runs to 13 residues. V dropped 3 bases and J dropped 2 bases, with 7 bases sitting between them. In DNA form, the CDR3 reads TGTGCCAGCAGCCATTACCTTAACACTGAAGCTTTCTTT. This encodes CASSHYLNTEAFF.

This clonotype was counted at least ten times. This sequence joins TRBV28 and TRBJ1-4; no reliable D call. The V end lost 4 bases, the J end lost 0 bases, and 6 bases lay between the germline ends. In germline, CDR1 is MDHEN, CDR2 SYDVKM. The CDR3 has 14 residues. Written as DNA, the CDR3 is TGTGCCAGCAGTTACCAAGCAACTAATGAAAAACTGTTTTTT. Its protein product is CASSYQATNEKLFF.

The CDR3 is CASSQPSVTQYF. In nucleotides, the CDR3 is TGTGCCAGCAGTCAACCCTCGGTTACGCAGTATTTT. The chain couples TRBV12-3 or TRBV12-4 to TRBJ2-3; no definite D call. The CDR3 covers 12 residues. The V and J ends lost 5 bases and 8 bases respectively, with 11 bases between them.

The chain employs TRBV9 and TRBJ2-5; 8 bases fit TRBD1. The CDR3 loop spans 15 amino acids. Germline-derived CDR1 and CDR2 are SGDLS and YYNGEE. With 3 bases clipped from V and 2 bases from J, the junction kept 6 bases outside the gene matches. Here the CDR3 reads CASSEATGEQETQYF. The DNA for the CDR3 is TGTGCCAGCAGCGAGGCGACAGGGGAGCAAGAGACCCAGTACTTC.

This clonotype was observed a handful of times. The CDR3 sequence: CASSLLLAGEQRDEQFF. The CDR3, as DNA: TGTGCCAGCAGTTTACTACTAGCGGGAGAGCAGCGGGATGAGCAGTTCTTC. This chain uses TRBV28 with TRBJ2-1; TRBD2 matches 11 bases. The germline gives CDR1 MDHEN, CDR2 SYDVKM. The CDR3 has 17 amino acids. The trim removed 2 bases at V and 8 bases at J, leaving 11 bases unmatched.

This clonotype has a count of ten or more. The chain uses TRBV3-1 and TRBJ1-1; no firm D call. The CDR3 runs to 13 residues. The ends were cut back, 4 bases at V and 0 bases at J, with 6 bases in the middle. Germline-derived CDR1 and CDR2 are LGHDT and YNNKEL (reference sequence). The CDR3 region has the DNA TGTGCCAGCAGCCCCTTACTGAACACTGAAGCTTTCTTT. It specifies CASSPLLNTEAFF.

This chain links TRBV28 with TRBJ2-3; maybe TRBD2 (6 bases). V dropped 3 bases and J dropped 6 bases, with 13 bases sitting between them. The CDR3 is 14 residues long. Germline V lookup: CDR1 MDHEN, CDR2 SYDVKM. CDR3 region: CASSFGGDLDTQYF. CDR3 nucleotides: TGTGCCAGCAGTTTTGGAGGGGACTTGGATACGCAGTATTTT.

The chain combines TRBV29-1 with TRBJ2-5, with 7 bases that match TRBD1. Germline assignment: CDR1 SQVTM and CDR2 ANQGSEA. The CDR3 length is 11 residues. V gave up 7 bases and J gave up 4 bases; unmatched junction bases: 3. Here the CDR3 DNA reads TGCAGCGGATACAGGGGAGAGACCCAGTACTTC. This sequence encodes CSGYRGETQYF.

This clonotype was seen many times. The chain couples TRBV5-1 to TRBJ2-3, with a weak D call TRBD1 (6 bases). The CDR3 contains 14 residues. Deletions cut 6 bases from V and 2 bases from J, with 13 bases between. In germline, CDR1 is SGHRS, CDR2 YFSETQ. The CDR3 nucleotides are TGCGCCAGCATCAAGGGGGAAACCACAGATACGCAGTATTTT. Its translation: CASIKGETTDTQYF. Variable domain in full (rest from reference TRBV5-1 and TRBJ2-3): KAGVTQTPRYLIKTRGQQVTLSCSPISGHRSVSWYQQTPGQGLQFLFEYFSETQRNKGNFPGRFSGRQFSNSRSEMNVSTLELGDSALYLCASIKGETTDTQYFGPGTRLTVL.